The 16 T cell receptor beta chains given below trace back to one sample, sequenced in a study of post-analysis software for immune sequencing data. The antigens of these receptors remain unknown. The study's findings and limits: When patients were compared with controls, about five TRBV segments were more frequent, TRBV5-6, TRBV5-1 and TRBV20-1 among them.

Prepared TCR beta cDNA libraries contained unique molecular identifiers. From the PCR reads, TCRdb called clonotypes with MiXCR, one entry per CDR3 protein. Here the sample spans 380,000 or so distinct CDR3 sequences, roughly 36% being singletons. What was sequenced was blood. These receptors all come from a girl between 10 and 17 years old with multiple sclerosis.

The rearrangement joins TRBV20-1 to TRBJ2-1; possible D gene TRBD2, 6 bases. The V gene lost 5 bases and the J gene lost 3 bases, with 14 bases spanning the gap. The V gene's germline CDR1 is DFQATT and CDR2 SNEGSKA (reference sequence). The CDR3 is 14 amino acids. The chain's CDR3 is CSAHNPGLYNEQFF. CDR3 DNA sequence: TGCAGTGCTCATAATCCGGGACTCTACAATGAGCAGTTCTTC.

CDR3 sequence (DNA): TGTGCCAGCAGCCCTAAGACGGATCAGCCCCAGCATTTT. It is translated as CASSPKTDQPQHF. The gene calls are TRBV3-1 and TRBJ1-5; D is uncertain. This CDR3 is 13 amino acids long. V shed 4 bases and J shed 5 bases, with 9 bases lying between them. Per the germline V gene, CDR1 is LGHDT and CDR2 is YNNKEL (reference sequence).

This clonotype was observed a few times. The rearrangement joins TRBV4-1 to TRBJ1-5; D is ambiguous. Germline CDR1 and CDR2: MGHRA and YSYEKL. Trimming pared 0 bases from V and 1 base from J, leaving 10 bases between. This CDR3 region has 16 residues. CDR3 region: CASSQEGGSSNQPQHF. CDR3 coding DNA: TGCGCCAGCAGCCAAGAAGGTGGGTCGAGCAATCAGCCCCAGCATTTT.

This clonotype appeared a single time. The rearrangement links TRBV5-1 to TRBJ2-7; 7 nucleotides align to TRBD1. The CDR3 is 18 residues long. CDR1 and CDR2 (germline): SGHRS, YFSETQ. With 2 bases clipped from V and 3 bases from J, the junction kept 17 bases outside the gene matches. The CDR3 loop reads CASSLHVTGPQDFYEQYF. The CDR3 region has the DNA TGCGCCAGCAGCTTACATGTGACAGGGCCCCAGGACTTCTACGAGCAGTACTTC.

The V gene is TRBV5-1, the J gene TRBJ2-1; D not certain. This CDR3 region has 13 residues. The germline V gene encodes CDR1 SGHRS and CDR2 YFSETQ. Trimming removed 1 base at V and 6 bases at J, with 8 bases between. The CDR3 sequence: CASSLFLGNEQFF. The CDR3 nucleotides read TGCGCCAGCAGCTTGTTTCTAGGCAATGAGCAGTTCTTC.

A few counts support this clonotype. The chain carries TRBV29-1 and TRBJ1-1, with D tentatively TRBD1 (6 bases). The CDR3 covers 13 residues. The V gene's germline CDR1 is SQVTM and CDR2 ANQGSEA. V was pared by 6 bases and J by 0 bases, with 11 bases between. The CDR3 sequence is CSVIGQMNTEAFF. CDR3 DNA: TGCAGCGTAATTGGACAGATGAACACTGAAGCTTTCTTT.

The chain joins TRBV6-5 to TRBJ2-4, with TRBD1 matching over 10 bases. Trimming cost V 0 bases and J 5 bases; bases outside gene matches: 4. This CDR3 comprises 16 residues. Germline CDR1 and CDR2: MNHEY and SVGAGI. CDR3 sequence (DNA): TGTGCCAGCAGTTACTCCCTAGGGACAGGGGAAAACATTCAGTACTTC. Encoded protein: CASSYSLGTGENIQYF.

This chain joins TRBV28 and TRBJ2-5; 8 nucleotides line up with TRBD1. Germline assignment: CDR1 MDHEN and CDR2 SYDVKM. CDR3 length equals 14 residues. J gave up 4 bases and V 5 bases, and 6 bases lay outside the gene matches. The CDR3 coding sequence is TGTGCCAGCAGTCAGGACAGGGTTGGAGAGACCCAGTACTTC. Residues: CASSQDRVGETQYF.

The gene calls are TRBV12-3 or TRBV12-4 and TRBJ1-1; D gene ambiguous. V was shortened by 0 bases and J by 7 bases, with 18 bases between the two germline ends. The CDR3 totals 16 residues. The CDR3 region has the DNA TGTGCCAGCAGTTTAGCGGTAGTTGAGCAGGACGTTGAAGCTTTCTTT. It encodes CASSLAVVEQDVEAFF.

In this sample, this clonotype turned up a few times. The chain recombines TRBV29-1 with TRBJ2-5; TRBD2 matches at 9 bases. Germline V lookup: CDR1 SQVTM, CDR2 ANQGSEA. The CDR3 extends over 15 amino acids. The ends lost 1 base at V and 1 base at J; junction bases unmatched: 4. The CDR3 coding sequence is TGCAGCGTTGAAGGGGCAGCGGGGGGCCAAGAGACCCAGTACTTC. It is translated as CSVEGAAGGQETQYF.

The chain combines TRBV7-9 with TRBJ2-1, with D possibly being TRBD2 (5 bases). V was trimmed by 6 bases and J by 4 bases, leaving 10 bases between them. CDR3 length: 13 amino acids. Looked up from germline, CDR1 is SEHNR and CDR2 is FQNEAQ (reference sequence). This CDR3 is CASRASRYNEQFF. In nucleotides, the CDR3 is TGTGCCAGCAGGGCTAGCCGGTACAATGAGCAGTTCTTC. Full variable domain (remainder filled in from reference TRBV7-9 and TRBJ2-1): DTGVSQNPRHKITKRGQNVTFRCDPISEHNRLYWYRQTLGQGPEFLTYFQNEAQLEKSRLLSDRFSAERPKGSFSTLEIQRTEQGDSAMYLCASRASRYNEQFFGPGTRLTVL.

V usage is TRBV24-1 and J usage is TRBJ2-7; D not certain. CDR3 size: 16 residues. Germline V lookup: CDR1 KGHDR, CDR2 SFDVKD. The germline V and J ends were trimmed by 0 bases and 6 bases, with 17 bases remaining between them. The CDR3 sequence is CATSDLYGRTPREQYF. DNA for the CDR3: TGTGCCACCAGTGATTTGTATGGTCGAACCCCTCGCGAGCAGTACTTC.

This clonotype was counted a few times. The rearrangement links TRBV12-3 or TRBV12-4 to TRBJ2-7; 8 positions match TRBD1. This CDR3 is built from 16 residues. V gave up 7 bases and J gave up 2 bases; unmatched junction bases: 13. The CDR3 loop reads CASTWRSGTGTYEQYF. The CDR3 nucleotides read TGTGCCAGCACCTGGAGGTCCGGGACAGGTACCTACGAGCAGTACTTC.

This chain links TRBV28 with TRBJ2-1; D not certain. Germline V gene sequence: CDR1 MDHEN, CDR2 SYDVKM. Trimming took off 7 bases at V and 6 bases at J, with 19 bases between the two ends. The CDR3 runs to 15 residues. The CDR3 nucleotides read TGTGCCAGCAATAAGGTTGAGGCGGACCGCAATGAGCAGTTCTTC. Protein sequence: CASNKVEADRNEQFF.

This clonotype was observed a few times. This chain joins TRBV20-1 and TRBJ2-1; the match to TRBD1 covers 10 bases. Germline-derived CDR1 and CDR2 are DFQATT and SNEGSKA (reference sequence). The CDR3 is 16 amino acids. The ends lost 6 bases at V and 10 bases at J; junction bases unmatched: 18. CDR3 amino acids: CSATSVTGGASGEQFF. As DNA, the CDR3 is TGCAGTGCGACGTCGGTGACAGGGGGCGCCTCGGGAGAGCAGTTCTTC.

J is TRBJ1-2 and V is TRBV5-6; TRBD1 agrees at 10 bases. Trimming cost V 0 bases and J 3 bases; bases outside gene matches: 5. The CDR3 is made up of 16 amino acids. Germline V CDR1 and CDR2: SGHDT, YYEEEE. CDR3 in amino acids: CASSLVRQGAHYGYTF. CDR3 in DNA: TGTGCCAGCAGCTTGGTGAGACAGGGGGCACACTATGGCTACACCTTC.